Only a few counts were recorded for the clone carrying this T cell receptor beta chain. Its target is unknown. This entry comes from a study of T cells after yellow fever vaccination. Each CDR3 protein is one row after TCRdb ran MiXCR on the 5' RACE reads. The sample lists 300,000 to 400,000 distinct CDR3 sequences; approximately 13% were seen once. The CDR3 consists of 13 residues. Looked up from germline, CDR1 is SEHNR and CDR2 is FQNEAQ (reference sequence). Deletions cut 4 bases from V and 3 bases from J, with 7 bases between. Notes on the study in general: The booster response re-showed most primary clones: approximately 95% CD4, around 87% CD8.

The material was CD4+ T cells sorted from PBMCs, obtained 15 days after the yellow fever booster vaccination. V gene TRBV7-9 combines with J gene TRBJ1-5; no firm D call. The sequence was obtained from a man in his late teens or twenties who received the YFV17D yellow fever vaccine. The CDR3 DNA sequence: TGTGCCAGCAGCTCCGCGAACAATCAGCCCCAGCATTTT. This codes for CASSSANNQPQHF. Drawing the rest from reference TRBV7-9 and TRBJ1-5, the complete variable domain is DTGVSQNPRHKITKRGQNVTFRCDPISEHNRLYWYRQTLGQGPEFLTYFQNEAQLEKSRLLSDRFSAERPKGSFSTLEIQRTEQGDSAMYLCASSSANNQPQHFGDGTRLSIL.